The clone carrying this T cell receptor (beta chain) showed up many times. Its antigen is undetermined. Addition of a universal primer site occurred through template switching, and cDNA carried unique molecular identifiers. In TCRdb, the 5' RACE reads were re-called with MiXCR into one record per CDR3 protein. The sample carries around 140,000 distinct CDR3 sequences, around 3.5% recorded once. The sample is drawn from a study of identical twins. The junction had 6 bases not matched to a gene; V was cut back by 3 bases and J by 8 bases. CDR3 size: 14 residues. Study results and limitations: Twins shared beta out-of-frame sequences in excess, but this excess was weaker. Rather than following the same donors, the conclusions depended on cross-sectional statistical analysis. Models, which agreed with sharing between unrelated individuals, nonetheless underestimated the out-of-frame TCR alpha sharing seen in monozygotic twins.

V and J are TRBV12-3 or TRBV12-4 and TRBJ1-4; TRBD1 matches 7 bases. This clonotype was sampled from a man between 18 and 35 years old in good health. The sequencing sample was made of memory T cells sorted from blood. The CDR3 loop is CASSLRGREEKLFF. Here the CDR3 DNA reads TGTGCCAGCAGTTTGAGGGGGCGAGAGGAAAAACTGTTTTTT.